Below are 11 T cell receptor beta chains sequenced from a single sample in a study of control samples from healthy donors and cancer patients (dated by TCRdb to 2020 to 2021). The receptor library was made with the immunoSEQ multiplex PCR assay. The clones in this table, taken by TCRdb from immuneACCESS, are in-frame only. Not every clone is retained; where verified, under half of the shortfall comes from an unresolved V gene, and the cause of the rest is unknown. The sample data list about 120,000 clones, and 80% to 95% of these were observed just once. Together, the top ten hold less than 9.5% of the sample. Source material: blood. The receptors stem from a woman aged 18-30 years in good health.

This CDR3 is CASSLQGVKNIQYF. DNA for the CDR3: TGTGCCAGCAGTTTGCAGGGGGTCAAAAACATTCAGTACTTC. The gene calls are TRBV28 and TRBJ2-4, with 7 bases aligning to TRBD1. The CDR3 is 14 amino acids. V dropped 3 bases and J dropped 3; count of bases not matched to a gene: 2. Germline-derived CDR1 and CDR2 are MDHEN and SYDVKM.

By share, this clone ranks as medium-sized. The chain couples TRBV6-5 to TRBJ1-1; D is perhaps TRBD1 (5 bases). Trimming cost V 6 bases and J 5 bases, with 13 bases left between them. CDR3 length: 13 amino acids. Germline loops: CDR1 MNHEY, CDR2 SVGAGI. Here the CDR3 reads CASRYQGSTEAFF. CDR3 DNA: TGTGCCAGCAGATATCAGGGAAGTACTGAAGCTTTCTTT.

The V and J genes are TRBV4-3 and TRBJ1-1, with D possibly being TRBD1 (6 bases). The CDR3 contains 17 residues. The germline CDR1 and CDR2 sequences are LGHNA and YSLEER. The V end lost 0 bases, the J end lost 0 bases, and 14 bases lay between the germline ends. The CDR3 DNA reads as TGCGCCAGCAGCCAAGATTGGGAGACAGGTATGAACACTGAAGCTTTCTTT. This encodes CASSQDWETGMNTEAFF.

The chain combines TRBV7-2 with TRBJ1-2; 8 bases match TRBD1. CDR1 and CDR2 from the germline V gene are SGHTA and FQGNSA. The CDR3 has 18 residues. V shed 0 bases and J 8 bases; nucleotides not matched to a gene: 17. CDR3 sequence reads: CASSLAPQGAGFSRGYTF. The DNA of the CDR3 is TGTGCCAGCAGCTTAGCGCCGCAGGGGGCGGGCTTTTCACGCGGCTACACCTTC. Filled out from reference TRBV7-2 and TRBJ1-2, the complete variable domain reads GAGVSQSPSNKVTEKGKDVELRCDPISGHTALYWYRQSLGQGLEFLIYFQGNSAPDKSGLPSDRFSAERTGGSVSTLTIQRTQQEDSAVYLCASSLAPQGAGFSRGYTFGSGTRLTVV.

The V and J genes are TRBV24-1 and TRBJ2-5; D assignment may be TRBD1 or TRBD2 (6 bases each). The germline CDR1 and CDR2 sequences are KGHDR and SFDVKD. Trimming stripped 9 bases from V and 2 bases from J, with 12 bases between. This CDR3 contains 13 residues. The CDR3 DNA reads TGTGCCACCGCAAGGGGGGCTCAAGAGACCCAGTACTTC. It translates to CATARGAQETQYF.

The CDR3 is CASSFLVGGNSPLHF. The CDR3 DNA sequence: TGTGCCAGCAGCTTCCTAGTAGGAGGGAATTCACCCCTCCACTTT. The chain uses TRBV11-2 and TRBJ1-6; no clear D. The ends were cut back, 3 bases at V and 7 bases at J, with 13 bases in the middle. The CDR3 consists of 15 residues. In germline, CDR1 is SGHAT, CDR2 FQNNGV.

The CDR3 coding sequence is TGTGCCAGCAGTTCCACAGGCCGCGGGGGTGGGTCTGGAAACACCATATATTTT. Residues: CASSSTGRGGGSGNTIYF. V and J are TRBV7-2 and TRBJ1-3, with D perhaps TRBD1 (5 bases). Trimming took 6 bases from V and 1 from J, leaving 22 bases between them. The CDR3 contains 18 residues. CDR1 is SGHTA and CDR2 is FQGNSA in the germline V gene.

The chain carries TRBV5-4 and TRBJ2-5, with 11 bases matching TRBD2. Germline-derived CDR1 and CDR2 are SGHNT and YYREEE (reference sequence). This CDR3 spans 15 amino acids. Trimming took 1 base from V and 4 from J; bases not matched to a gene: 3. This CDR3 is CASSLFSGGAETQYF. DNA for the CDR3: TGTGCCAGCAGCTTGTTTAGCGGGGGGGCAGAGACCCAGTACTTC.

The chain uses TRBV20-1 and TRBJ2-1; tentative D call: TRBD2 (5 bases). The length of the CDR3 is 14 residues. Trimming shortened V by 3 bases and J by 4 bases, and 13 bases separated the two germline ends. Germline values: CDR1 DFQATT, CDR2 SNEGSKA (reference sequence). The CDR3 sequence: CSASGGGGYNEQFF. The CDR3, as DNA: TGCAGTGCTAGTGGCGGAGGCGGGTACAATGAGCAGTTCTTC.

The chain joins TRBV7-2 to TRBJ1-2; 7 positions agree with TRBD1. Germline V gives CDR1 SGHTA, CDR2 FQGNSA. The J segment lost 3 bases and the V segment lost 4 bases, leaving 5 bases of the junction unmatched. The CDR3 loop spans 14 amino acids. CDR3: CASSSSGTDYGYTF. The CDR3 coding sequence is TGTGCCAGCAGCTCCTCCGGGACAGACTATGGCTACACCTTC.

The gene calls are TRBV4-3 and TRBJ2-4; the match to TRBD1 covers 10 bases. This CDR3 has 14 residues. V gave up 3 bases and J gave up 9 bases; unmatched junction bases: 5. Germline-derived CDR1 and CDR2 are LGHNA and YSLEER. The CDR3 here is CASSQGTGEGIQYF. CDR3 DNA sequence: TGCGCCAGCAGCCAGGGGACAGGGGAAGGCATTCAGTACTTC.